The 18 T cell receptor beta chains below come from one sample, sequenced in a study of radiation and T cells in renal cell carcinoma (dated by TCRdb to 2018 to 2021). Explained via the paper, the time point label denotes: blood 4 weeks post-SBRT, at nephrectomy. The treatment or condition label of this sample denotes: 15 Gy SBRT to primary tumor, nephrectomy 4 weeks later. Libraries were constructed by the immunoSEQ multiplex PCR assay. Held by TCRdb, this immuneACCESS table contains in-frame sequences only and omits some clones. Under half of the omission traces to an unresolved V gene where checked; the cause of the rest is unknown. The sample data list about 83,000 clones, and approximately 87% of these were observed just once. The top ten clonotypes cover about 2.5% of the sample. The input for sequencing was blood, taken from a patient whose treatment included radiotherapy and nephrectomy. These receptors all stem from a woman in her sixties or seventies with renal cell carcinoma.

The chain links TRBV19 to TRBJ2-2; D is unclear. The CDR3 has 14 residues. Trimming stripped 4 bases from V and 2 bases from J, with 8 bases between. Looked up from germline, CDR1 is LNHDA and CDR2 is SQIVND (reference sequence). CDR3 sequence (DNA): TGTGCCAGTAGTAATTGGGTTAACACCGGGGAGCTGTTTTTT. Residues: CASSNWVNTGELFF.

The genes are TRBV18 and TRBJ1-4; D is uncertain. This CDR3 contains 14 residues. V was trimmed by 6 bases and J by 6 bases, leaving 14 bases between them. Per the germline V gene, CDR1 is KGHSH and CDR2 is LQKENI. This CDR3 reads CASSPTYTDEKLFF. The CDR3, as DNA: TGTGCCAGCTCGCCTACATACACCGATGAAAAACTGTTTTTT.

The chain joins TRBV2 to TRBJ1-1; unclear D gene. The ends were cut back, 9 bases at V and 5 bases at J, with 22 bases in the middle. Germline V gene data show CDR1 as SNHLY and CDR2 as FYNNEI. The CDR3 loop spans 15 amino acids. The CDR3 loop is CARAKSGVDGTEAFF. The CDR3 DNA is TGTGCCAGAGCTAAATCCGGGGTGGATGGGACTGAAGCTTTCTTT.

This clone has only one observation. The chain combines TRBV11-2 with TRBJ1-1, with 8 bases that match TRBD1. Germline CDR1 and CDR2: SGHAT and FQNNGV. The ends lost 5 bases at V and 4 bases at J; junction bases unmatched: 6. This CDR3 region has 14 residues. Here the CDR3 reads CASSLDRVGTEAFF. Here the CDR3 DNA reads TGTGCCAGCAGCCTGGACAGGGTGGGCACTGAAGCTTTCTTT.

CDR3 nucleotide sequence: TGTGCCAGCAGCTCCCCGGGGGGGCCTGGGGCCAACGTCCTGACTTTC. Translating it yields CASSSPGGPGANVLTF. The V and J genes are TRBV7-9 and TRBJ2-6, with 8 nucleotides matching TRBD2. V trimming: 4 bases; J trimming: 2 bases; junction bases outside the gene matches: 4. The CDR3 is 16 residues long. CDR1 is SEHNR and CDR2 is FQNEAQ in the germline V gene (reference sequence).

This clone was counted between two and nine times. The V and J genes are TRBV2 and TRBJ1-1, with a possible D match to TRBD1 (5 bases). The CDR3 is 15 residues long. Trimming left V 4 bases short and J 8 bases short, with 20 bases between. Germline V CDR1 and CDR2: SNHLY, FYNNEI. CDR3 DNA sequence: TGTGCCAGCAGTGTTCCGCAGGGAGGCGCCGTCGAAGCTTTCTTT. Its protein product is CASSVPQGGAVEAFF.

The chain is built from TRBV19 and TRBJ1-4; 9 bases are a match to TRBD1. Germline V gene sequence: CDR1 LNHDA, CDR2 SQIVND (reference sequence). This CDR3 comprises 18 residues. The junction had 14 bases not matched to a gene; V was cut back by 4 bases and J by 5 bases. The CDR3 here is CASSNAPLRDRANEKLFF. In nucleotides, the CDR3 is TGTGCCAGTAGTAACGCCCCGCTAAGGGACAGGGCGAATGAAAAACTGTTTTTT.

The chain combines TRBV27 with TRBJ2-7; 8 bases align to TRBD1. The V gene end was trimmed by 5 bases and the J gene end by 8 bases; junction bases not matched to a gene: 5. This CDR3 has 12 residues. The germline V gene encodes CDR1 MNHEY and CDR2 SMNVEV (reference sequence). The CDR3 loop reads CASSLGQGQQYF. Here the CDR3 DNA reads TGTGCCAGCAGTCTCGGACAGGGACAGCAGTACTTC.

The genes are TRBV5-6 and TRBJ1-1, with D perhaps matching TRBD1 (5 bases). Trimming took 3 bases from V and 10 from J, leaving 16 bases between them. Germline V CDR1 and CDR2: SGHDT, YYEEEE. CDR3 length equals 13 residues. In DNA, the CDR3 is TGTGCCAGCAGCTGGGGGAGCCGGATTGGAGCTTTCTTT. It codes for CASSWGSRIGAFF.

The chain recombines TRBV5-6 with TRBJ1-3; 8 bases match TRBD1. The CDR3 sequence is 18 residues long. J gave up 0 bases and V 1 base, and 9 bases lay outside the gene matches. Germline V gene lookup returns CDR1 SGHDT and CDR2 YYEEEE. The CDR3 spells CASSLRDRYAPSGNTIYF. The CDR3 region has the DNA TGTGCCAGCAGCTTGAGGGACAGGTACGCACCCTCTGGAAACACCATATATTTT.

This chain uses TRBV5-5 with TRBJ1-3, with 9 bases fitting TRBD1. V trimming: 4 bases; J trimming: 4 bases; junction bases outside the gene matches: 9. Per the germline V gene, CDR1 is SGHKS and CDR2 is YYEKEE (reference sequence). CDR3 length equals 16 residues. The CDR3 DNA reads as TGTGCCAGCAGCACCATACAGGGGGCTCCGGGAAACACCATATATTTT. Protein product: CASSTIQGAPGNTIYF.

This rearrangement joins TRBV19 to TRBJ1-3; D uncertain. The germline CDR1 and CDR2 sequences are LNHDA and SQIVND (reference sequence). The CDR3 spans 16 residues. Trimming took 5 bases from V and 2 from J, leaving 16 bases between them. This chain's CDR3 is CASSPRDGSPGNTIYF. In DNA form, the CDR3 reads TGTGCCAGTAGTCCCCGCGACGGGAGTCCTGGAAACACCATATATTTT.

The chain couples TRBV6-5 to TRBJ2-2; D unclear. Germline assignment: CDR1 MNHEY and CDR2 SVGAGI. The CDR3 totals 13 residues. V was cut by 6 bases and J by 2 bases, with 7 bases left in between. The CDR3 loop reads CASRQTNTGELFF. The CDR3 region has the DNA TGTGCCAGCAGACAAACAAACACCGGGGAGCTGTTTTTT.

This clone came up once. CDR3 residues: CASSQVGERAGNTIYF. CDR3 nucleotide sequence: TGTGCCAGCAGCCAAGTCGGAGAACGAGCTGGAAACACCATATATTTT. V is TRBV4-2 and J is TRBJ1-3; D not certain. Germline CDR1 is LGHNA and CDR2 is YNFKEQ. This CDR3 has 16 residues. V shed 1 base and J shed 2 bases, with 12 bases lying between them.

The chain employs TRBV7-9 and TRBJ1-4, with D possibly TRBD1 on 5 matching bases. This CDR3 has 14 amino acids. Per the germline V gene, CDR1 is SEHNR and CDR2 is FQNEAQ (reference sequence). V was cut by 5 bases and J by 5 bases, with 12 bases left in between. CDR3 DNA sequence: TGTGCCAGCAGCATCGGTGGGGGAAATGAAAAACTGTTTTTT. Amino acids: CASSIGGGNEKLFF. Full variable domain (outside the CDR3, taken from reference TRBV7-9 and TRBJ1-4): DTGVSQNPRHKITKRGQNVTFRCDPISEHNRLYWYRQTLGQGPEFLTYFQNEAQLEKSRLLSDRFSAERPKGSFSTLEIQRTEQGDSAMYLCASSIGGGNEKLFFGSGTQLSVL.

The chain recombines TRBV28 with TRBJ1-2; D unclear. V dropped 7 bases and J dropped 8 bases, with 14 bases sitting between them. The length of the CDR3 is 12 residues. From germline, CDR1 is MDHEN and CDR2 SYDVKM. CDR3 DNA: TGTGCCAGCAAAAAGGTGGGGATGGGCTACACCTTC. Protein product: CASKKVGMGYTF.

The V and J genes are TRBV11-2 and TRBJ2-3; D is ambiguous. Trimming left V 1 base short and J 9 bases short, with 5 bases between. The CDR3 has 11 residues. Germline loops: CDR1 SGHAT, CDR2 FQNNGV. The CDR3 region is CASSLGVTQYF. The DNA of the CDR3 is TGTGCCAGCAGCTTAGGGGTAACGCAGTATTTT.

The rearrangement links TRBV5-1 to TRBJ1-1, with D perhaps matching TRBD1 (5 bases). This CDR3 is 14 amino acids long. Germline loops: CDR1 SGHRS, CDR2 YFSETQ. The V end was cut by 0 bases, the J end by 0 bases, with 6 bases between. The CDR3 DNA reads as TGCGCCAGCAGCTTGGGACAGATGAACACTGAAGCTTTCTTT. The encoded protein is CASSLGQMNTEAFF.